Below, 23 T cell receptor beta chains from the same sample are listed, as sequenced in a study of PD-L1 blockade in urothelial cancer. Profiled with immunoSEQ multiplex PCR; TCRdb holds only in-frame clones, not every one. Of under 50,000 clones detected, roughly 90% appear once; the ten largest clones hold approximately 8%. Sequenced here: PBMCs, sampled around atezolizumab (anti-PD-L1) treatment. All receptors derive from a man in his sixties or seventies with urothelial cancer.

The chain couples TRBV5-1 to TRBJ1-2; 9 bases fit TRBD1. This CDR3 has 15 amino acids. Trimming cost V 0 bases and J 2 bases; bases outside gene matches: 2. Per the germline V gene, CDR1 is SGHRS and CDR2 is YFSETQ. CDR3 sequence reads: CASSLVTGGNYGYTF. CDR3 bases: TGCGCCAGCAGCTTGGTTACAGGGGGCAACTATGGCTACACCTTC.

This clone has a single count. The chain carries TRBV28 and TRBJ2-7, with no clear D. This CDR3 has 16 amino acids. Germline V gene lookup returns CDR1 MDHEN and CDR2 SYDVKM. V was trimmed by 3 bases and J by 3 bases, leaving 18 bases between them. The CDR3 is CASSFGDEVVFYEQYF. The CDR3 DNA is TGTGCCAGCAGTTTTGGTGATGAGGTAGTCTTCTACGAGCAGTACTTC. Full variable domain (outside the CDR3, taken from reference TRBV28 and TRBJ2-7): DVKVTQSSRYLVKRTGEKVFLECVQDMDHENMFWYRQDPGLGLRLIYFSYDVKMKEKGDIPEGYSVSREKKERFSLILESASTNQTSMYLCASSFGDEVVFYEQYFGPGTRLTVT.

This chain joins TRBV10-3 and TRBJ2-5; 9 nucleotides align to TRBD1. The CDR3 consists of 18 residues. CDR1 ENHRY and CDR2 SYGVKD come from the germline V gene. The V and J ends lost 6 bases and 2 bases, in that order; junction bases with no gene match: 16. In DNA, the CDR3 is TGTGCCATCAGCAATGCCCGCCCCGGGACAGGGTCGCAAGAGACCCAGTACTTC. Protein sequence: CAISNARPGTGSQETQYF.

Here the CDR3 reads CASSLRGGSPLHF. CDR3 nucleotide sequence: TGTGCCAGCAGTTTAAGGGGCGGATCACCCCTCCACTTT. This chain connects TRBV27 to TRBJ1-6; D might be TRBD1 (5 bases). Between the trimmed V and J ends, which lost 2 bases and 10 bases, there was a span of 9 bases. The CDR3 runs 13 residues. Germline V gene sequence: CDR1 MNHEY, CDR2 SMNVEV (reference sequence).

This sequence joins TRBV2 and TRBJ2-7; D perhaps matches TRBD1 (5 bases). Per germline, CDR1 SNHLY and CDR2 FYNNEI. Trimming removed 8 bases at V and 5 bases at J, with 13 bases between. The CDR3 spans 12 residues. DNA for the CDR3: TGTGCCAGCGGGCAGGGAATCCACGAGCAGTACTTC. Encoded protein: CASGQGIHEQYF.

The chain couples TRBV11-3 to TRBJ2-7; D is perhaps TRBD2 (5 bases). V was cut by 2 bases and J by 9 bases, with 20 bases left in between. CDR1 SGHNT and CDR2 YENEEA come from the germline V gene. The CDR3 has 15 amino acids. DNA for the CDR3: TGTGCCAGCAGCTTAATGGTTTCCAGCGGCTCGGGGCAGTACTTC. This gives the protein CASSLMVSSGSGQYF.

This clone has a single count. The rearrangement joins TRBV11-1 to TRBJ2-3, with 7 positions matching TRBD2. Germline V gene sequence: CDR1 SGHAT, CDR2 FQDESV (reference sequence). Trimming cost V 2 bases and J 4 bases; bases outside gene matches: 9. This CDR3 is built from 16 residues. The DNA for the CDR3 is TGTGCCAGCAGCTTACCACTAGCGCCCCGTGCAGATACGCAGTATTTT. Residues: CASSLPLAPRADTQYF.

The chain uses TRBV10-3 and TRBJ2-7; the D gene is possibly TRBD1 (6 bases). The CDR3 loop spans 14 amino acids. V gave up 4 bases and J gave up 3 bases, with 13 bases separating them. Germline V gene data show CDR1 as ENHRY and CDR2 as SYGVKD. For the CDR3, the DNA is TGTGCCATCAGTGTAGACAGGCAACGCTACGAGCAGTACTTC. Translated: CAISVDRQRYEQYF.

V usage is TRBV5-1 and J usage is TRBJ1-5; D unclear. The CDR3 length is 13 residues. Germline CDR1 SGHRS, CDR2 YFSETQ. Between the trimmed V and J ends, which lost 0 bases and 4 bases, there was a span of 5 bases. This chain's CDR3 is CASSLAENQPQHF. The DNA for the CDR3 is TGCGCCAGCAGCTTGGCCGAGAATCAGCCCCAGCATTTT.

The chain combines TRBV5-1 with TRBJ1-2; 7 positions match TRBD1. The CDR3 covers 14 residues. Germline-derived CDR1 and CDR2 are SGHRS and YFSETQ. Losses at the gene ends were 4 bases for V and 6 bases for J; bases not matched to a gene: 9. DNA for the CDR3: TGCGCCAGCAGCCCCGACAGGGCCTGGGATGGCTACACCTTC. It translates to CASSPDRAWDGYTF.

This chain uses TRBV10-3 with TRBJ2-7, with a possible D match to TRBD2 (5 bases). Germline V CDR1 and CDR2: ENHRY, SYGVKD. V lost 3 bases and J lost 5, with 20 bases in between. The CDR3 covers 16 residues. CDR3 in amino acids: CAISDSAFGRAHEQYF. The CDR3 DNA follows: TGTGCCATCAGTGATAGCGCGTTCGGAAGGGCCCACGAGCAGTACTTC.

This chain uses TRBV11-2 with TRBJ2-2; perhaps TRBD1 as D (6 bases). V was trimmed by 4 bases and J by 4 bases, leaving 13 bases between them. Per the germline V gene, CDR1 is SGHAT and CDR2 is FQNNGV. CDR3 length equals 15 residues. CDR3 protein: CASSSTGMVTGELFF. The CDR3, as DNA: TGTGCCAGCAGCTCAACAGGGATGGTCACCGGGGAGCTGTTTTTT.

This clone ranks as medium-sized. J is TRBJ2-7 and V is TRBV2, with TRBD1 matching over 9 bases. The germline V gene has CDR1 SNHLY and CDR2 FYNNEI. After removal of 2 bases from V and 2 bases from J, the junction contained 16 bases not matched to a gene. This CDR3 comprises 19 residues. CDR3 loop: CASSEQTLDGTGIPYEQYF. CDR3 sequence (DNA): TGTGCCAGCAGTGAACAAACGTTAGACGGGACAGGGATTCCCTACGAGCAGTACTTC.

This rearrangement joins TRBV28 to TRBJ2-5; 8 nucleotides agree with TRBD2. The germline gives CDR1 MDHEN, CDR2 SYDVKM. There are 17 residues in the CDR3. V trimming: 5 bases; J trimming: 2 bases; junction bases outside the gene matches: 13. DNA for the CDR3: TGTGCCAGCAGTCCCGGGAGGGGGTGGGGGGGGCAAGAGACCCAGTACTTC. Translated: CASSPGRGWGGQETQYF.

The rearrangement links TRBV19 to TRBJ2-5; possibly TRBD2 for D (6 bases). The CDR3 runs 15 residues. Between the trimmed V and J ends, which lost 10 bases and 4 bases, there was a span of 22 bases. The germline V gene encodes CDR1 LNHDA and CDR2 SQIVND (reference sequence). Here the CDR3 DNA reads TGTGCCACCACCGCGGGCGGGGCGAGGGGAGAGACCCAGTACTTC. As protein: CATTAGGARGETQYF.

V gene TRBV4-2 combines with J gene TRBJ2-1; D gene unclear. V was pared by 0 bases and J by 7 bases, with 7 bases between. Looked up from germline, CDR1 is LGHNA and CDR2 is YNFKEQ. The CDR3 is 13 residues long. The CDR3 reads CASSQEGANEQFF. The DNA for the CDR3 is TGTGCCAGCAGCCAAGAAGGAGCGAATGAGCAGTTCTTC.

V usage is TRBV6-5 and J usage is TRBJ1-5; possible D gene TRBD1, 5 bases. Germline CDR1 and CDR2: MNHEY and SVGAGI. V was cut by 7 bases and J by 5 bases, with 15 bases left in between. The CDR3 is 14 residues long. CDR3 loop: CASMSAGRDQPQHF. In nucleotides, the CDR3 is TGTGCCAGCATGTCGGCAGGGAGGGATCAGCCCCAGCATTTT.

V usage is TRBV6-5 and J usage is TRBJ1-1, with unresolved D. Per the germline V gene, CDR1 is MNHEY and CDR2 is SVGAGI. Trimming took 5 bases from V and 2 from J, leaving 12 bases between them. This CDR3 has 14 amino acids. CDR3 nucleotide sequence: TGTGCCAGCAGTAGGTCAGGCCCAAACACTGAAGCTTTCTTT. This translates into CASSRSGPNTEAFF.

The chain carries TRBV18 and TRBJ2-7; weak D call: TRBD1 (6 bases). The germline V and J ends were trimmed by 3 bases and 1 base, with 10 bases remaining between them. The CDR3 covers 14 residues. Per the germline V gene, CDR1 is KGHSH and CDR2 is LQKENI. For the CDR3, the DNA is TGTGCCAGCTCACCCCGGGACACATCCTACGAGCAGTACTTC. It translates to CASSPRDTSYEQYF.

The V and J genes are TRBV28 and TRBJ1-5, with D possibly matching TRBD1 (6 bases). Deletions cut 5 bases from V and 3 bases from J, with 11 bases between. CDR1 is MDHEN, CDR2 SYDVKM, per germline. The CDR3 extends over 14 amino acids. The CDR3 DNA is TGTGCCAGCAGTGCTCAGGGGACCAATCAGCCCCAGCATTTT. As protein: CASSAQGTNQPQHF.

On this clone itself: Other DNA sequences from this sample encode an identical CDR3 as well. The chain uses TRBV6-6 and TRBJ1-1, with 10 bases identical to TRBD1. The length of the CDR3 is 16 residues. CDR1 is MNHNY and CDR2 is SVGAGI in the germline V gene (reference sequence). The J segment lost 4 bases and the V segment lost 6 bases, leaving 11 bases of the junction unmatched. This CDR3 reads CASSHRQGATSTEAFF. The DNA of the CDR3 is TGTGCCAGCAGCCACAGACAGGGGGCCACGTCCACTGAAGCTTTCTTT.

The chain recombines TRBV29-1 with TRBJ1-5; possible D gene TRBD1, 6 bases. The CDR3 consists of 16 residues. The V and J ends lost 4 bases and 7 bases respectively, with 23 bases between them. Germline values: CDR1 SQVTM, CDR2 ANQGSEA. CDR3 DNA sequence: TGCAGCGTTGTGGAACAGCCGGGGGGCTCCAGCCAGCCCCAGCATTTT. Translation gives CSVVEQPGGSSQPQHF.

The V and J genes are TRBV19 and TRBJ2-1; 8 nucleotides agree with TRBD1. Unmatched junction bases numbered 3, after V lost 3 bases and J lost 2 bases. Germline CDR1 and CDR2: LNHDA and SQIVND (reference sequence). The CDR3 is 15 residues long. CDR3 protein: CASSIRQGPYNEQFF. The CDR3 DNA is TGTGCCAGTAGTATTCGACAGGGGCCCTACAATGAGCAGTTCTTC. The full variable domain, its missing parts supplied by reference TRBV19 and TRBJ2-1, is DGGITQSPKYLFRKEGQNVTLSCEQNLNHDAMYWYRQDPGQGLRLIYYSQIVNDFQKGDIAEGYSVSREKKESFPLTVTSAQKNPTAFYLCASSIRQGPYNEQFFGPGTRLTVL.